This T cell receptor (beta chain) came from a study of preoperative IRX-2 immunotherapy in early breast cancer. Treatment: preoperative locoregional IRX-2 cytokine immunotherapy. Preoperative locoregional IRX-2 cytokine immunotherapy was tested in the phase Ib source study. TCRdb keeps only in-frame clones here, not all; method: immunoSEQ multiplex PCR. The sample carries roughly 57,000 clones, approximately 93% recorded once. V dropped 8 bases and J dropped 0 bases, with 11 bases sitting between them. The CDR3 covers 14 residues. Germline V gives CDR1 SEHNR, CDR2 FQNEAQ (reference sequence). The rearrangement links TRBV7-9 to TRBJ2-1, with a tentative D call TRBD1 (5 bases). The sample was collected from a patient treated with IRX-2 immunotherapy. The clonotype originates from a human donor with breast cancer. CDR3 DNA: TGTGCCAGCCCAGGGCCTATCTCCTACAATGAGCAGTTCTTC. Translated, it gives CASPGPISYNEQFF. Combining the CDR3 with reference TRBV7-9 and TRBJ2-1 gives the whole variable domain DTGVSQNPRHKITKRGQNVTFRCDPISEHNRLYWYRQTLGQGPEFLTYFQNEAQLEKSRLLSDRFSAERPKGSFSTLEIQRTEQGDSAMYLCASPGPISYNEQFFGPGTRLTVL.